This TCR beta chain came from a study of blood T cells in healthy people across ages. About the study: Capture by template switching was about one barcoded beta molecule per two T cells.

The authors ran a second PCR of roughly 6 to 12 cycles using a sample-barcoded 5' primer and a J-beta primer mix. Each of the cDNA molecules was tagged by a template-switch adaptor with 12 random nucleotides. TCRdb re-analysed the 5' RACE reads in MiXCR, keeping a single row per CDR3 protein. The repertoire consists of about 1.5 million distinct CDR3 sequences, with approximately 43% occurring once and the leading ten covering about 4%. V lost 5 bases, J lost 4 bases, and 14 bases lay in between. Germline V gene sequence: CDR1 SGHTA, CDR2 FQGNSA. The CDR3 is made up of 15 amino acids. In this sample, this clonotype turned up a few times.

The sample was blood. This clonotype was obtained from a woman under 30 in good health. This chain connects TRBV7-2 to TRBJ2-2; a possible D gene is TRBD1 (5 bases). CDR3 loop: CASSANQGSTGELFF. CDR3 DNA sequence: TGTGCCAGCAGCGCGAACCAGGGAAGCACCGGGGAGCTGTTTTTT.